The 28 T cell receptor beta chains given below trace back to one sample, sequenced in a study of T-cell reconstitution after alpha-beta-depleted transplantation in children. Unique molecular identifiers were used in preparing the TCRbeta library. MiXCR was run by TCRdb on the PCR reads, yielding one entry per CDR3 protein. The sample holds about 400,000 distinct CDR3 sequences, about a sixth seen once. This specimen consisted of PBMCs, mostly from graft donor cells, obtained 360 days after TCRalphabeta/CD19-depleted stem cell transplant. These receptors all stem from a boy under two years old who had a stem cell transplant for Wiskott-Aldrich syndrome, so the T cells may come from the graft donor.

This clonotype was seen ten or more times. The chain recombines TRBV10-3 with TRBJ2-1; D is undetermined. The germline gives CDR1 ENHRY, CDR2 SYGVKD. V was pared by 3 bases and J by 7 bases, with 7 bases between. CDR3 size: 12 residues. CDR3 in amino acids: CAISEPRNEQFF. The CDR3 nucleotides read TGTGCCATCAGTGAACCGCGAAATGAGCAGTTCTTC.

This clonotype showed up many times. The chain uses TRBV5-1 and TRBJ1-2; 10 positions match TRBD1. The CDR3 contains 13 residues. The germline gives CDR1 SGHRS, CDR2 YFSETQ. V trimming: 4 bases; J trimming: 6 bases; junction bases outside the gene matches: 3. Here the CDR3 DNA reads TGCGCCAGCAGCCCGACAGGGGGCGATGGCTACACCTTC. It codes for CASSPTGGDGYTF.

This clonotype has only a few counts. This chain uses TRBV12-3 or TRBV12-4 with TRBJ2-7, with 10 bases fitting TRBD2. The V segment lost 6 bases and the J segment 6 bases; nucleotides outside the gene matches: 8. This CDR3 region has 14 residues. The DNA for the CDR3 is TGTGCCAGCAGCGACCCGGGACTAGCGAGCGAGCAGTACTTC. Its translation: CASSDPGLASEQYF.

The table lists this clonotype with a few counts. CDR3: CASSSILADLSTDTQYF. DNA for the CDR3: TGTGCCAGCAGTTCTATCCTAGCGGACCTTAGCACAGATACGCAGTATTTT. The V gene is TRBV2, the J gene TRBJ2-3; 7 bases line up with TRBD2. CDR1 SNHLY and CDR2 FYNNEI come from the germline V gene. The CDR3 is made up of 17 amino acids. V gave up 5 bases and J gave up 0 bases; unmatched junction bases: 11. Combining the CDR3 with reference TRBV2 and TRBJ2-3 gives the whole variable domain EPEVTQTPSHQVTQMGQEVILRCVPISNHLYFYWYRQILGQKVEFLVSFYNNEISEKSEIFDDQFSVERPDGSNFTLKIRSTKLEDSAMYFCASSSILADLSTDTQYFGPGTRLTVL.

The gene calls are TRBV27 and TRBJ2-7, with 7 bases that match TRBD1. Unmatched junction bases numbered 12, after V lost 6 bases and J lost 7 bases. From germline, CDR1 is MNHEY and CDR2 SMNVEV (reference sequence). The CDR3 is made up of 14 amino acids. The chain's CDR3 is CASSRHRGSGEQYF. CDR3 sequence (DNA): TGTGCCAGCAGCCGCCACAGGGGCTCGGGGGAGCAGTACTTC.

V gene TRBV5-1 combines with J gene TRBJ2-1; possibly TRBD2 for D (5 bases). The CDR3 is made up of 15 amino acids. Germline lookup yields CDR1 SGHRS and CDR2 YFSETQ. The V end was cut by 0 bases, the J end by 8 bases, with 15 bases between. CDR3 protein: CASSLARVVGDEQFF. The CDR3 nucleotides read TGCGCCAGCAGCTTGGCCCGAGTAGTCGGGGATGAGCAGTTCTTC.

This clonotype was counted between two and nine times. V and J are TRBV5-1 and TRBJ2-7; tentatively, D is TRBD2 (6 bases). Germline-derived CDR1 and CDR2 are SGHRS and YFSETQ. The germline V and J ends were trimmed by 6 bases and 2 bases, with 24 bases remaining between them. The CDR3 runs to 17 residues. CDR3 amino acids: CASTWSPGDPLAYEQYF. The CDR3 bases are TGCGCCAGCACTTGGTCCCCGGGAGACCCACTCGCCTACGAGCAGTACTTC.

This clonotype showed up just a few times. The CDR3 loop reads CASSSYSLASGELFF. The DNA of the CDR3 is TGTGCCAGCAGCTCCTACTCCCTAGCGTCCGGGGAGCTGTTTTTT. The rearrangement uses TRBV11-3 and TRBJ2-2; perhaps TRBD2 as D (6 bases). The CDR3 is made up of 15 amino acids. Deletions cut 4 bases from V and 6 bases from J, with 15 bases between. In germline, CDR1 is SGHNT, CDR2 YENEEA.

This clonotype was recorded many times. This rearrangement joins TRBV29-1 to TRBJ2-7; perhaps TRBD1 as D (6 bases). Germline V gene sequence: CDR1 SQVTM, CDR2 ANQGSEA. Trimming shortened V by 5 bases and J by 0 bases, and 17 bases separated the two germline ends. The CDR3 consists of 15 residues. The chain's CDR3 is CSVIAQGWPSYEQYF. In nucleotides, the CDR3 is TGCAGCGTTATTGCTCAGGGGTGGCCCTCCTACGAGCAGTACTTC.

The chain uses TRBV6-5 and TRBJ2-1, with a tentative D call TRBD2 (6 bases). V lost 6 bases and J 8 bases, leaving 17 bases between the germline ends. From germline, CDR1 is MNHEY and CDR2 SVGAGI. The CDR3 consists of 14 residues. CDR3 sequence reads: CASRYLTGVHEQFF. Written as DNA, the CDR3 is TGTGCCAGCAGGTACCTGACGGGGGTCCATGAGCAGTTCTTC.

The V call is TRBV29-1, the J call TRBJ1-3; D ambiguous. The CDR3 totals 13 residues. Trimming pared 4 bases from V and 0 bases from J, leaving 7 bases between. Germline lookup yields CDR1 SQVTM and CDR2 ANQGSEA. CDR3 DNA sequence: TGCAGCGTTGCGCTGAGCTCTGGAAACACCATATATTTT. Its protein is CSVALSSGNTIYF.

The table lists this clonotype with a few counts. The chain links TRBV3-1 to TRBJ2-4, with D hard to call. Trimming took 0 bases from V and 7 from J, leaving 13 bases between them. CDR3 length: 15 amino acids. Per germline, CDR1 LGHDT and CDR2 YNNKEL (reference sequence). The CDR3 reads CASSQDWSIGNIQYF. CDR3 in DNA: TGTGCCAGCAGCCAAGATTGGTCAATTGGGAACATTCAGTACTTC. Combining the CDR3 with reference TRBV3-1 and TRBJ2-4 gives the whole variable domain DTAVSQTPKYLVTQMGNDKSIKCEQNLGHDTMYWYKQDSKKFLKIMFSYNNKELIINETVPNRFSPKSPDKAHLNLHINSLELGDSAVYFCASSQDWSIGNIQYFGAGTRLSVL.

V is TRBV24-1 and J is TRBJ2-3; 9 bases align to TRBD2. This CDR3 has 15 residues. CDR1 KGHDR and CDR2 SFDVKD come from the germline V gene. V dropped 7 bases and J dropped 0; count of bases not matched to a gene: 4. In DNA form, the CDR3 reads TGTGCCACCAGCCAACTAGCGGGCAGCACAGATACGCAGTATTTT. Protein sequence: CATSQLAGSTDTQYF.

The chain has TRBV15 and TRBJ1-2; D not certain. CDR1 is LNHNV, CDR2 YYDKDF, per germline (reference sequence). V gave up 2 bases and J gave up 7 bases, with 14 bases separating them. This CDR3 region has 14 residues. In nucleotides, the CDR3 is TGTGCCACCAGCAGAATTTTCGCGGGAAGTGGCTACACCTTC. Translating gives CATSRIFAGSGYTF.

This clonotype was found a few times. The J gene is TRBJ2-7, the V gene TRBV29-1; possibly TRBD2 for D (5 bases). The length of the CDR3 is 13 residues. The V end lost 7 bases, the J end lost 5 bases, and 18 bases lay between the germline ends. Germline V gene lookup returns CDR1 SQVTM and CDR2 ANQGSEA. The CDR3 here is CSAGGLGNNEQYF. The CDR3 nucleotides are TGCAGCGCCGGAGGCCTAGGAAATAACGAGCAGTACTTC.

This clonotype was detected only once. V is TRBV3-1 and J is TRBJ2-7, with a possible D match to TRBD1 (6 bases). The CDR3 runs to 17 residues. With 2 bases removed from V and 6 bases from J, the gap between germline ends came to 23 bases. CDR1 LGHDT and CDR2 YNNKEL come from the germline V gene (reference sequence). DNA of the CDR3: TGTGCCAGCAGCCAAAACCCAGGGGCAAGTCAGAGGACCGAGCAGTACTTC. It encodes CASSQNPGASQRTEQYF.

The chain links TRBV7-2 to TRBJ2-1; 10 bases agree with TRBD2. CDR3 size: 19 residues. The V gene's germline CDR1 is SGHTA and CDR2 FQGNSA. J was trimmed by 0 bases and V by 2 bases; bases with no gene match: 10. As DNA, the CDR3 is TGTGCCAGCAGCTTAAGGCTAAGCGGGAGGGCTAGCTCCTACAATGAGCAGTTCTTC. The encoded protein is CASSLRLSGRASSYNEQFF.

Worth noting for this clonotype: Given the absence of the conserved phenylalanine or tryptophan at the CDR3 end, a read error is likely. The rearrangement links TRBV7-7 to TRBJ2-5, with TRBD2 as a possible D gene (6 bases). The germline V and J ends were trimmed by 2 bases and 5 bases, with 15 bases remaining between them. There are 15 residues in the CDR3. CDR1 is SSHAT, CDR2 FNYEAQ, per germline (reference sequence). CDR3 coding DNA: TGTGCCAGCAGCTTAATGGGTAGCGGTCCCGAGACCCAGTACCTC. It codes for CASSLMGSGPETQYL.

This clonotype was recorded a few times. The chain carries TRBV6-1 and TRBJ2-3, with 8 bases aligning to TRBD1. CDR3 length: 17 amino acids. Per germline, CDR1 MNHNS and CDR2 SASEGT. The J segment lost 0 bases and the V segment lost 6 bases, leaving 11 bases of the junction unmatched. CDR3: CASSSGTGSFSTDTQYF. The DNA for the CDR3 is TGTGCCAGCAGCTCCGGGACAGGTTCATTTAGCACAGATACGCAGTATTTT.

The chain recombines TRBV20-1 with TRBJ1-5; D perhaps matches TRBD1 (6 bases). The CDR3 is made up of 13 amino acids. The V gene's germline CDR1 is DFQATT and CDR2 SNEGSKA (reference sequence). Trimming shortened V by 5 bases and J by 5 bases, and 13 bases separated the two germline ends. This CDR3 reads CSALTGLDQPQHF. The CDR3, as DNA: TGCAGTGCTCTTACAGGGTTGGATCAGCCCCAGCATTTT.

The rearrangement links TRBV4-1 to TRBJ2-7; TRBD2 matches at 9 bases. The CDR3 runs 15 residues. Germline lookup yields CDR1 MGHRA and CDR2 YSYEKL. The J segment lost 4 bases and the V segment lost 1 base, leaving 5 bases of the junction unmatched. DNA of the CDR3: TGCGCCAGCAGCCAAGTTCAAGCGGGGGGATACGAGCAGTACTTC. Amino acids: CASSQVQAGGYEQYF.

The V gene is TRBV12-3 or TRBV12-4, the J gene TRBJ2-7; the D gene could be TRBD1 or TRBD2 (6 bases each). V gave up 4 bases and J gave up 5 bases, with 18 bases separating them. There are 15 residues in the CDR3. For the CDR3, the DNA is TGTGCCAGCAGTTCCGTAATGGGGGGCGGCGACGAGCAGTACTTC. It translates to CASSSVMGGGDEQYF.

This clonotype was seen a few times. This chain connects TRBV12-3 or TRBV12-4 to TRBJ1-5; 7 bases match TRBD1. This CDR3 contains 18 residues. The junction had 10 bases not matched to a gene; V was cut back by 2 bases and J by 0 bases. DNA for the CDR3: TGTGCCAGCAGTTTACGATGGGACAGAATTATTAGCAATCAGCCCCAGCATTTT. It specifies CASSLRWDRIISNQPQHF.

This chain joins TRBV29-1 and TRBJ2-4; TRBD2 might be the D (5 bases). This CDR3 comprises 13 residues. Per germline, CDR1 SQVTM and CDR2 ANQGSEA. V shed 8 bases and J shed 2 bases, with 13 bases lying between them. CDR3 DNA: TGCAGCATCCGCCCGGACTCCAAAAACATTCAGTACTTC. This gives the protein CSIRPDSKNIQYF.

The chain employs TRBV12-3 or TRBV12-4 and TRBJ2-3; tentative D call: TRBD2 (6 bases). The CDR3 length is 15 residues. With 3 bases removed from V and 2 bases from J, the gap between germline ends came to 12 bases. CDR3: CASSFWGVYTDTQYF. Written as DNA, the CDR3 is TGTGCCAGCAGTTTTTGGGGGGTGTACACAGATACGCAGTATTTT.

This clonotype was found a few times. This chain joins TRBV2 and TRBJ1-1; D may be TRBD1 (6 bases). The CDR3 is made up of 14 amino acids. V was clipped by 5 bases and J by 5 bases, with 15 bases between them. CDR1 is SNHLY, CDR2 FYNNEI, per germline. CDR3 protein: CASSPTGGGTEAFF. CDR3 DNA: TGTGCCAGCAGTCCGACGGGAGGGGGGACTGAAGCTTTCTTT.

The chain recombines TRBV12-3 or TRBV12-4 with TRBJ2-5, with 14 bases that match TRBD2. The junction had 8 bases not matched to a gene; V was cut back by 5 bases and J by 3 bases. The CDR3 covers 17 residues. The CDR3 DNA follows: TGTGCCAGCAGTCCACCGCCGGGACTAGCGGGGGAAGAGACCCAGTACTTC. Translating it yields CASSPPPGLAGEETQYF.

The gene calls are TRBV7-2 and TRBJ2-5, with D perhaps TRBD2 (5 bases). Germline assignment: CDR1 SGHTA and CDR2 FQGNSA. CDR3 size: 15 residues. The V gene lost 4 bases and the J gene lost 5 bases, with 17 bases spanning the gap. CDR3 sequence: CASSSLPTPGETQYF. The CDR3 bases are TGTGCCAGCAGCTCCCTTCCCACACCGGGGGAGACCCAGTACTTC.